This is a list of T cell receptor beta chains from one sample in a study of blood T cells in healthy people across ages. MiXCR, run by TCRdb on the 5' RACE reads, gives a single entry per CDR3 protein. The sample contains over a million distinct CDR3 sequences, roughly 60% of which appear only once. The sample comprised blood. Source of these receptors: a man younger than 35 in good health. CDR3s include the opening cysteine and the closing phenylalanine or tryptophan. The D gene is left open where the match is weak. Not all rows give a size; the values are once, few, many and, for expanded clones, a class.

clone_size	j_call	v_call	d_call	cdr3_aa	cdr3_nt
once	TRBJ2-1	TRBV7-9	.	CASSALGNNEQFF	TGTGCCAGCAGCGCCCTCGGGAACAATGAGCAGTTCTTC
few	TRBJ2-1	TRBV20-1	.	CSARAGNYNEQFF	TGCAGTGCTAGAGCCGGAAACTACAATGAGCAGTTCTTC
.	TRBJ2-1	TRBV12-3/TRBV12-4	.	CASSLAVVPNGNEQFF	TGTGCCAGCAGTTTAGCGGTCGTCCCTAATGGCAATGAGCAGTTCTTC
.	TRBJ2-2	TRBV7-9	.	CASQHAGLDGELFF	TGTGCCAGTCAGCATGCCGGATTAGACGGGGAGCTGTTTTTT
.	TRBJ2-5	TRBV4-3	TRBD2	CASSQAAGGFQETQYF	TGCGCCAGCAGCCAAGCGGCGGGGGGTTTCCAAGAGACCCAGTACTTC
.	TRBJ2-1	TRBV6-2/TRBV6-3	TRBD2	CASSQLGLAGVQFF	TGTGCCAGCAGTCAACTCGGACTAGCGGGAGTCCAGTTCTTC
.	TRBJ2-6	TRBV27	TRBD2	CASSYHPILAGGRSGANVLTF	TGTGCCAGCAGTTACCACCCAATACTAGCGGGGGGACGCTCTGGGGCCAACGTCCTGACTTTC
.	TRBJ2-7	TRBV3-1	.	CASSRPGEYEQYF	TGTGCCAGCAGCCGCCCGGGAGAGTACGAGCAGTACTTC
few	TRBJ2-7	TRBV10-3	.	CAISESISAQYEQYF	TGTGCCATCAGTGAGTCGATTTCCGCGCAGTACGAGCAGTACTTC
.	TRBJ2-5	TRBV12-5	.	CASGLVGETQYF	TGTGCTAGTGGTTTGGTAGGAGAGACCCAGTACTTC
few	TRBJ1-2	TRBV21-1	.	CASSNPYGYTF	TGTGCCAGCAGCAATCCGTATGGCTACACCTTC
.	TRBJ2-3	TRBV28	.	CASSSILLSSTVIYFGVTDTQYF	TGTGCCAGCAGTTCAATACTCCTCTCTTCGACAGTTATCTACTTCGGGGTCACAGATACGCAGTATTTT
few	TRBJ2-1	TRBV12-3/TRBV12-4	TRBD2	CASSSVTSGGNEQFF	TGTGCCAGCAGTTCTGTCACCTCGGGGGGCAATGAGCAGTTCTTC
few	TRBJ2-7	TRBV29-1	.	CSVESQGEQYF	TGCAGCGTTGAATCCCAGGGCGAGCAGTACTTC
.	TRBJ2-5	TRBV2	TRBD2	CASSPDSGGYQETQYF	TGTGCCAGCAGTCCCGACAGCGGGGGGTACCAAGAGACCCAGTACTTC
few	TRBJ1-4	TRBV27	.	CASSPFAYSSFHLFF	TGTGCCAGCAGTCCATTCGCCTATTCGAGCTTCCATCTGTTTTTT
.	TRBJ2-3	TRBV10-3	.	CAISQYTDTQYF	TGTGCCATCAGTCAATACACAGATACGCAGTATTTT
.	TRBJ2-7	TRBV10-3	.	CAISERTGYEQYF	TGTGCCATCAGTGAGCGAACAGGGTACGAGCAGTACTTC
.	TRBJ2-2	TRBV20-1	.	CSAIRGTNTGELFF	TGCAGTGCTATCAGGGGAACGAACACCGGGGAGCTGTTTTTT
.	TRBJ2-2	TRBV2	.	CASKLFGQSTGELFF	TGTGCCAGCAAATTATTCGGACAAAGCACCGGGGAGCTGTTTTTT
.	TRBJ2-7	TRBV29-1	.	CSVEDGWRTGDYEQYF	TGCAGCGTTGAAGATGGGTGGAGGACGGGAGACTACGAGCAGTACTTC
.	TRBJ1-4	TRBV4-3	.	CASSQDLGEGNEKLFF	TGCGCCAGCAGCCAAGACTTGGGAGAGGGTAATGAAAAACTGTTTTTT
.	TRBJ2-7	TRBV20-1	TRBD2	CSAKGTSSFEQYF	TGCAGTGCTAAAGGGACTAGTTCTTTCGAGCAGTACTTC
many	TRBJ2-1	TRBV27	.	CASSSPSYNEQFF	TGTGCCAGCAGTTCCCCCTCCTACAATGAGCAGTTCTTC
few	TRBJ2-3	TRBV4-2	.	CASSQDLTTDTQYF	TGTGCCAGCAGCCAAGATCTAACCACAGATACGCAGTATTTT
.	TRBJ2-3	TRBV4-2	TRBD1	CASSQEIGQGRSTDAQYF	TGTGCCAGCAGCCAAGAGATAGGACAGGGACGTAGCACAGATGCGCAGTATTTT
few	TRBJ2-3	TRBV7-2	.	CASSLNLGLTTDTQYF	TGTGCCAGCAGCTTGAATTTGGGACTGACCACAGATACGCAGTATTTT
.	TRBJ1-3	TRBV4-3	.	CASSQERGLGNTIYF	TGCGCCAGCAGCCAAGAGCGGGGTCTTGGAAACACCATATATTTT
few	TRBJ2-5	TRBV21-1	.	CASSKGPTPQETQYF	TGTGCCAGCAGCAAGGGACCCACTCCTCAAGAGACCCAGTACTTC
.	TRBJ2-1	TRBV7-2	.	CASNVGVYNEQFF	TGTGCCAGCAACGTCGGGGTTTACAATGAGCAGTTCTTC
few	TRBJ2-3	TRBV5-1	TRBD1	CASSLTGDTDTQYF	TGTGCCAGCAGCTTGACAGGGGACACAGATACGCAGTATTTT
.	TRBJ2-5	TRBV11-2	.	CASSLWLAETQYF	TGTGCCAGCAGCTTATGGCTGGCGGAGACCCAGTACTTC
.	TRBJ2-5	TRBV27	TRBD1	CASSPGTGRGPETQYF	TGTGCCAGCAGTCCAGGGACAGGGAGGGGTCCAGAGACCCAGTACTTC
.	TRBJ1-2	TRBV2	TRBD1	CASSSDRGRYGYTF	TGTGCCAGCAGTTCAGACAGGGGAAGGTATGGCTACACCTTC
few	TRBJ2-5	TRBV4-1	.	CASSQDLSTQETQYF	TGCGCCAGCAGCCAAGATCTCAGCACACAAGAGACCCAGTACTTC
.	TRBJ1-1	TRBV7-6	.	CASSLSVGGTEAFF	TGTGCCAGCAGCTTAAGCGTAGGGGGCACTGAAGCTTTCTTT
few	TRBJ2-1	TRBV29-1	TRBD2	CSVVTSGAYNEQFF	TGCAGCGTTGTCACTAGCGGGGCCTACAATGAGCAGTTCTTC
.	TRBJ2-7	TRBV2	TRBD1	CASLGTGDWYEQYF	TGTGCCAGTCTCGGGACAGGGGATTGGTACGAGCAGTACTTC